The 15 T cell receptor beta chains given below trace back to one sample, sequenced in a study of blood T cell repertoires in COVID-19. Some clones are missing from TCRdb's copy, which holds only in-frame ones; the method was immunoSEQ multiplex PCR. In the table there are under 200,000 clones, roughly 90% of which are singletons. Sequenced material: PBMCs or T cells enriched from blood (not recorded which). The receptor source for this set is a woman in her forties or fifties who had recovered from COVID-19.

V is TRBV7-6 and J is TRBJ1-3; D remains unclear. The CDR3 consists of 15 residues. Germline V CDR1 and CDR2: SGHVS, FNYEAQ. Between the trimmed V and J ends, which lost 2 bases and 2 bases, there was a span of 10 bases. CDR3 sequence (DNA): TGTGCCAGCAGCTTATCCGCCGCGGCTGGAAACACCATATATTTT. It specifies CASSLSAAAGNTIYF.

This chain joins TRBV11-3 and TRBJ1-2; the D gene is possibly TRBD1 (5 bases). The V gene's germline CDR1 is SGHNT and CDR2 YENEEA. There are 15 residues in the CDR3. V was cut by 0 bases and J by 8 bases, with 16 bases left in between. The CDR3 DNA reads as TGTGCCAGCAGCTTAGATCGCGTGGACATCGGCGGCTACACCTTC. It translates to CASSLDRVDIGGYTF.

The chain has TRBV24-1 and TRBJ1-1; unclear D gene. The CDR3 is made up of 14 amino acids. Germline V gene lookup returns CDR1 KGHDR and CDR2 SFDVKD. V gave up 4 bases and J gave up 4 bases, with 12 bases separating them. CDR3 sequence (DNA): TGTGCCACCAGTGACGGCGGTTTAGGCACTGAAGCTTTCTTT. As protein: CATSDGGLGTEAFF.

The CDR3 coding sequence is TGCAGCGTTGAGTGGCAGGGGACGGAGACCCAGTACTTC. Its translation is CSVEWQGTETQYF. V is TRBV29-1 and J is TRBJ2-5; possibly TRBD1 for D (6 bases). V shed 3 bases and J shed 5 bases, with 13 bases lying between them. The CDR3 covers 13 residues. The V gene's germline CDR1 is SQVTM and CDR2 ANQGSEA.

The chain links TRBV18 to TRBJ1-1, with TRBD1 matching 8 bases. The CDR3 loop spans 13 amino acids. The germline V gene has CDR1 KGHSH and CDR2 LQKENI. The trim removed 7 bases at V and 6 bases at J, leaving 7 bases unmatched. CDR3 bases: TGTGCCAGCTACTCGGACAGGGCTTCTGAAGCTTTCTTT. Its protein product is CASYSDRASEAFF.

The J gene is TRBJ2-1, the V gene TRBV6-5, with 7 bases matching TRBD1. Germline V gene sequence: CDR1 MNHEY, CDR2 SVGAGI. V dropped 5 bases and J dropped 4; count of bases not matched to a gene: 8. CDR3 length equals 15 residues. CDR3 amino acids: CASSQQGRGYNEQFF. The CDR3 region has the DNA TGTGCCAGCAGTCAACAGGGGAGAGGGTACAATGAGCAGTTCTTC.

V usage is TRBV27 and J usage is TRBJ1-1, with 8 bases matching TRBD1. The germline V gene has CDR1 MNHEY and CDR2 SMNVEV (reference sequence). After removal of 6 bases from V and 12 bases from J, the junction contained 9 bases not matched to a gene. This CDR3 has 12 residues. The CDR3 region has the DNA TGTGCCAGCAGCCAGGAGACAGGGGAATCTTTCTTT. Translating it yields CASSQETGESFF.

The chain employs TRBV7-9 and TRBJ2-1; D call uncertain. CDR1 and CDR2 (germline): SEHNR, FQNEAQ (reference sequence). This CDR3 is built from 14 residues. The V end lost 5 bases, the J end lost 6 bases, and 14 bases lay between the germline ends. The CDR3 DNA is TGTGCCAGCAGCCGCCTTATAACGGGCAATGAGCAGTTCTTC. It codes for CASSRLITGNEQFF.

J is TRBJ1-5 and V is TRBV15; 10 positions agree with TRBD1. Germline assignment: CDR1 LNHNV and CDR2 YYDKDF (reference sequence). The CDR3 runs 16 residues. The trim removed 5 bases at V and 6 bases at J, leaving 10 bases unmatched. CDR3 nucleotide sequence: TGTGCCACCAGCGCCGGGACAGGGGTTTCCGGTCAGCCCCAGCATTTT. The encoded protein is CATSAGTGVSGQPQHF.

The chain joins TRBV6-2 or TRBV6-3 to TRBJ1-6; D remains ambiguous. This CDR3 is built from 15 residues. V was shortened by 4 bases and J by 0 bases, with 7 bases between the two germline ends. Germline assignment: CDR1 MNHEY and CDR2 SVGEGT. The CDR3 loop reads CASSFLSSYNSPLHF. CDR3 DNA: TGTGCCAGCAGTTTTTTGAGCTCCTATAATTCACCCCTCCACTTT.

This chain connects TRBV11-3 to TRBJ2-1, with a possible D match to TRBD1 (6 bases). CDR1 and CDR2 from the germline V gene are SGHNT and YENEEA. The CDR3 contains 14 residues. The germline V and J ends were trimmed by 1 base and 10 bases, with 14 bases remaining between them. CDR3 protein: CASSLVRGLEEQFF. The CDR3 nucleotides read TGTGCCAGCAGCTTAGTCAGGGGCCTGGAGGAGCAGTTCTTC.

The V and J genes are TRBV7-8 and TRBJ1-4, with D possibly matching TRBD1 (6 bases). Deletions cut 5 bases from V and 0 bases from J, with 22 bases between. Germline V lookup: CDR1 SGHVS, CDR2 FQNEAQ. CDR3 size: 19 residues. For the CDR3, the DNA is TGTGCCAGCAGCCGAGATCTAACCGGGACATCTGCAACTAATGAAAAACTGTTTTTT. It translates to CASSRDLTGTSATNEKLFF.

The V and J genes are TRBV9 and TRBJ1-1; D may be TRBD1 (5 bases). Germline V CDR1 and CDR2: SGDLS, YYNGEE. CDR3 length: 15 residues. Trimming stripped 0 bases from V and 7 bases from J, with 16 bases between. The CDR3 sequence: CASSVGLQGGNEAFF. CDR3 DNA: TGTGCCAGCAGCGTAGGCTTGCAGGGAGGGAATGAAGCTTTCTTT.

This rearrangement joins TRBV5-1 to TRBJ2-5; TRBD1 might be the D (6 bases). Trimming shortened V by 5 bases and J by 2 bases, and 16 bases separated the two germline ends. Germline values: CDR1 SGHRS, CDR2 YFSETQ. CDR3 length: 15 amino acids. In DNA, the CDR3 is TGCGCCAGCAGACCCCCCGGGACACTTCAAGAGACCCAGTACTTC. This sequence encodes CASRPPGTLQETQYF.

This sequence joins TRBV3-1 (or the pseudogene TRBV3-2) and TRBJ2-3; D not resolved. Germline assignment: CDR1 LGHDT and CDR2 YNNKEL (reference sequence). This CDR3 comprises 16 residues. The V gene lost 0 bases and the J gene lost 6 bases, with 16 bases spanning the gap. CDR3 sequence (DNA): TGTGCCAGCAGCCAAGATGTCCGGCGGAAGGTGGATACGCAGTATTTT. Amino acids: CASSQDVRRKVDTQYF.